These T cell receptor beta chains were read from a single sample in a study of blood T cell repertoires in COVID-19. TCRdb keeps only in-frame clones here, not all; method: immunoSEQ multiplex PCR. The table has 20,000 to 25,000 clones, approximately 92% seen once. Sequenced material: peripheral blood. The source is a man aged 65 to 85 with active COVID-19. The CDR3 runs from the conserved cysteine through the conserved F or W. The D gene is left open where the match is weak. The size field is filled for only some rows; it gives once, few, many or a size class.

14,TRBJ1-1,once,TRBD1,TRBV6-6,CASSTDRFNTEAFF,TGTGCCAGCAGTACGGACAGGTTTAACACTGAAGCTTTCTTT
15,TRBJ2-1,-,TRBD2,TRBV2,CASSKLAGGYIEQFF,TGTGCCAGCAGTAAATTAGCGGGGGGGTACATTGAGCAGTTCTTC
18,TRBJ2-1,-,TRBD2,TRBV24-1,CATSDRALQAGGMGEQFF,TGTGCCACCAGTGATAGGGCGCTCCAAGCGGGAGGAATGGGTGAGCAGTTCTTC
14,TRBJ2-5,-,TRBD1,TRBV5-1,CASSLNRGEETQYF,TGCGCCAGCAGCTTGAACAGGGGTGAAGAGACCCAGTACTTC
14,TRBJ2-4,-,TRBD2,TRBV28,CACARGGFENIQYF,TGTGCCTGCGCCCGGGGGGGTTTCGAAAACATTCAGTACTTC
13,TRBJ1-4,once,-,TRBV3-1/TRBV3-2,CASTLRGGEKLFF,TGTGCCAGCACCCTCCGGGGGGGTGAAAAACTGTTTTTT
16,TRBJ2-7,-,-,TRBV6-2/TRBV6-3,CASSPPSGRDTYEQYF,TGTGCCAGCAGCCCCCCCTCTGGCAGGGACACCTACGAGCAGTACTTC
14,TRBJ2-7,-,-,TRBV5-1,CASPRPDLHYEQYF,TGCGCCAGCCCTAGGCCAGACCTTCACTACGAGCAGTACTTC
15,TRBJ1-2,-,-,TRBV5-1,CASSKSTGPDYGYTF,TGCGCCAGCAGCAAGTCCACAGGGCCAGACTATGGCTACACCTTC
17,TRBJ2-3,-,TRBD2,TRBV3-1/TRBV3-2,CASSPSPGTSGTDTQYF,TGTGCCAGCAGCCCCTCTCCCGGGACTAGCGGCACAGATACGCAGTATTTT